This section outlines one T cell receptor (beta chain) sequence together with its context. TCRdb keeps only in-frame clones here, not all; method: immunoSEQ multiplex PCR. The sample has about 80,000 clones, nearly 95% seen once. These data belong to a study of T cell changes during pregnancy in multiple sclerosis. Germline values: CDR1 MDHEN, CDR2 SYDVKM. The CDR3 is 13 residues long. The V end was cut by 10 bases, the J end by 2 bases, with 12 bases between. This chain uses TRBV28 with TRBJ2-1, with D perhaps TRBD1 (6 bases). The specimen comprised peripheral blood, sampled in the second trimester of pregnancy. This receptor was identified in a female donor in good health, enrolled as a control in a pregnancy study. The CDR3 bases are TGTGCCATCGGACAGCCCGCCTACAATGAGCAGTTCTTC. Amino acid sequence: CAIGQPAYNEQFF.